This TCR beta chain was observed in a study of T cells in Graves' hyperthyroidism and ophthalmopathy. The CDR3 regions of TCR beta were amplified from RNA transcripts. In the first-round RT-PCR of the TCR CDR3, the HTBI primer set was used. Via MiXCR, TCRdb re-called the multiplex PCR reads, giving one row per CDR3 protein. The sample lists a few hundred thousand distinct CDR3 sequences; around 14% were seen once. The V gene lost 2 bases and the J gene lost 4 bases, with 15 bases spanning the gap. This CDR3 has 15 amino acids. From germline, CDR1 is SGHTS and CDR2 YDEGEE. Each patient was aged 18 to 65 and had newly diagnosed hyperthyroidism of under 2 months' duration.

The receptor was isolated from a woman in her thirties with Graves' hyperthyroidism. The chain couples TRBV5-8 to TRBJ1-1, with a possible D match to TRBD1 (5 bases). Input material: blood. CDR3 amino acids: CASSFSGRRGTEAFF. CDR3 DNA: TGTGCCAGCAGCTTTAGTGGGAGGAGGGGCACTGAAGCTTTCTTT.